This T cell receptor beta chain appears in the sequencing data of a study of radiation and T cells in renal cell carcinoma (TCRdb year 2020). In the study overall: In total, approximately 53 samples underwent TCR beta sequencing: about 25 tumors plus 27 peripheral blood samples. The last blood draw happened 4 weeks after radiation, timed to coincide with nephrectomy. In the 53 samples combined, 4,016,671 unique CDR3 nucleotide sequences were found, encoding approximately 2,800,000 unique CDR3 amino acid sequences. General findings and caveats noted by the study authors: In blood, the top tumor clonotypes increased between baseline and 2 weeks post-radiation and then shrank by 4 weeks, which suggests that tumor-resident clones expanded only transiently. Tracking of blood repertoire dynamics stopped at more than three weeks after treatment, with no follow-up past that point. Because no pretreatment tumor biopsies were available, whether clonotypes were present in the tumor at baseline could not be determined. Effects of radiation dose or scheduling on the TCR repertoire could not be addressed with the single-armed trial design.

The immunoSEQ kit was used, according to the manufacturer's recommendations, to generate TCR beta libraries from genomic DNA. For library preparation, a first multiplex PCR was performed with proprietary primers, followed by a second PCR in which unique barcodes were added, and bead cleanups were performed after each round. A positive control reaction and a negative control reaction, both provided in the kit, were run with every batch of samples. The final libraries were assessed on an Agilent 4200 TapeStation D1000 ScreenTape, pooled by volume, and quantified by qPCR. Sequencing ran on an Illumina NextSeq500 with a MidOutput 150-cycle cartridge, using 156 Read1 and 15 Index1 cycles with kit custom primers. The pooled library was loaded at around 1.1 pM with a roughly 20% PhiX control spike-in. For the original study's pipeline: The vendor-processed data were analyzed in R, and a clonotype was defined as all T cells that share the same CDR3 nucleotide sequence. In the clone abundance analyses, frequencies in each sample were normalized to that sample's 10,000 most abundant clones. Public T cell clones, averaging fewer than five per sample, were removed before analysis. An abundance difference of at least 32-fold between compartments was the criterion for calling clonotypes tumor-enriched or baseline blood-enriched. Clonotypes expanded or contracted between blood time points were identified with a beta-binomial differential abundance model. The Baroni-Urbani and Buser coefficient was used to measure tumor-blood repertoire similarity, and groups were compared with two-tailed Wilcoxon tests in R. This immuneACCESS table, as held by TCRdb, lists in-frame sequences with V and J called but not all clones. Of the missing ones, under half trace to an unresolved V gene in checked studies; the others have no known cause. Clonal size and the V and J genes are those of that table, whereas D and trimming came from the DNA. This sample comprises roughly 90,000 clones, approximately 86% of them detected only once. The top ten hold roughly 8.8% of the sample.

Note on this clone: The antigen this receptor binds is unknown. The sample holds no much larger clone one base away, and base qualities are not on file.

V sheds 3 bases and J sheds 5 bases, leaving 10 bases between their ends. The germline V gene (reference sequence) supplies CDR1 LNHDA and CDR2 SQIVND. The CDR3 contains 13 residues, cysteine and phenylalanine counted. Only CDR3 DNA remains: 39 bases, in frame from the first base. The time point tag for this specimen amounts to: blood 4 weeks post-SBRT, at nephrectomy. This specimen's treatment or condition label, interpreted: 15 Gy SBRT to primary tumor, nephrectomy 4 weeks later. Samples were obtained from a clinical trial, in which 15 Gy stereotactic body radiation therapy was delivered to primary renal cell carcinomas and nephrectomy was performed 4 weeks later. To track tumor-enriched clonotypes, serial peripheral blood was sampled from radiation-treated patients at baseline and at 2 weeks and 4 weeks after SBRT. Renal cell carcinoma with clear cell pathology was present in all patients. Genomic DNA for TCR sequencing was prepared using the QIAamp DNA Blood Mini Kit (Qiagen). Samples were included in the analyses only if all quality control checks were passed.

Material: blood, obtained from a patient whose treatment included radiotherapy and nephrectomy. The receptor was derived from a man in his fifties or sixties with renal cell carcinoma. The rearrangement combines TRBV19 with TRBJ2-5, with TRBD2 perhaps the D gene, on 5 matching bases. The sequenced DNA is TGTGCCAGTAGTATCCGGGATAGCGAGACCCAGTACTTC. Protein translation: CASSIRDSETQYF. Outside the CDR3, residues come from the reference TRBV19 and TRBJ2-5 proteins, so the full variable domain is: DGGITQSPKYLFRKEGQNVTLSCEQNLNHDAMYWYRQDPGQGLRLIYYSQIVNDFQKGDIAEGYSVSREKKESFPLTVTSAQKNPTAFYLCASSIRDSETQYFGPGTRLLVL.